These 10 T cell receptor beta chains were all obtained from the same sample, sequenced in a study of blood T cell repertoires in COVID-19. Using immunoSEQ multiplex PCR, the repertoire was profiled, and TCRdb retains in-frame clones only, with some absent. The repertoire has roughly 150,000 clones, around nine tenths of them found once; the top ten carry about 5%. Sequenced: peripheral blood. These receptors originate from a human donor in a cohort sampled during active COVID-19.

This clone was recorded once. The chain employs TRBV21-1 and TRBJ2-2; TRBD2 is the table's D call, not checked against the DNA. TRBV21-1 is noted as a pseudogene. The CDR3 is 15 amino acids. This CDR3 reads CAKWRRGTNTGELFF. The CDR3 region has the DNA TGTGCCAAGTGGAGGAGGGGAACGAACACCGGGGAGCTGTTTTTT.

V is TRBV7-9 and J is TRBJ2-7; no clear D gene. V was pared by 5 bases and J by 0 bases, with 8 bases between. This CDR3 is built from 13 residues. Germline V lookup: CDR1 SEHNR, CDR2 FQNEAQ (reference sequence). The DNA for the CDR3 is TGTGCCAGCAGCGCGGTTGGCTCCTACGAGCAGTACTTC. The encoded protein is CASSAVGSYEQYF.

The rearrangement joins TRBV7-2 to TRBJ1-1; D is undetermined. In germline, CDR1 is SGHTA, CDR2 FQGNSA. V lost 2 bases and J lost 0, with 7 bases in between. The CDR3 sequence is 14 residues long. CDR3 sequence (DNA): TGTGCCAGCAGCTTATCCGGGGTGAACACTGAAGCTTTCTTT. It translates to CASSLSGVNTEAFF.

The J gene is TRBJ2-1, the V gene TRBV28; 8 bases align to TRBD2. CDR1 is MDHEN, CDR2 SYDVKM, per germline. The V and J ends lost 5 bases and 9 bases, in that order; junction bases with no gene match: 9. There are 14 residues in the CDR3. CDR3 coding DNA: TGTGCCAGCAGTCATCGTGGACTAGCCGGTGAGCAGTTCTTC. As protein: CASSHRGLAGEQFF.

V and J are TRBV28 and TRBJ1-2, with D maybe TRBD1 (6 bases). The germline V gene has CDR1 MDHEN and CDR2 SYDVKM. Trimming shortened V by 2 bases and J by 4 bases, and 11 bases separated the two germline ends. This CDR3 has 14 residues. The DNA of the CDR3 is TGTGCCAGCAGTTTACAGCAGGGGACCTATGGCTACACCTTC. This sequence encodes CASSLQQGTYGYTF.

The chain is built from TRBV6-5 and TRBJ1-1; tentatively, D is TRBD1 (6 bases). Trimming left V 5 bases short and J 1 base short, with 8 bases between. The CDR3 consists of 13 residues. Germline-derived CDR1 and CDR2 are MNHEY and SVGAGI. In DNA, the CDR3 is TGTGCCAGCAGTATGGACAGGAACACTGAAGCTTTCTTT. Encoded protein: CASSMDRNTEAFF.

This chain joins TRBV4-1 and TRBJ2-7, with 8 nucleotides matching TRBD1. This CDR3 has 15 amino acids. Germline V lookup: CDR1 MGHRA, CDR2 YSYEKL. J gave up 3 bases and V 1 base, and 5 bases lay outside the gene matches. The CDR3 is CASSQVRTGFYEQYF. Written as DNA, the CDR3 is TGCGCCAGCAGCCAAGTTAGGACAGGGTTCTACGAGCAGTACTTC.

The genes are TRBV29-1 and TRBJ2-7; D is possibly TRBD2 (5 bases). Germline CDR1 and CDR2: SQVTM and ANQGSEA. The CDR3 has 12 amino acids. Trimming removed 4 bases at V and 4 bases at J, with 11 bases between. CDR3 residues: CSVVAGRYEQYF. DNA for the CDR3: TGCAGCGTTGTGGCGGGCAGATACGAGCAGTACTTC.

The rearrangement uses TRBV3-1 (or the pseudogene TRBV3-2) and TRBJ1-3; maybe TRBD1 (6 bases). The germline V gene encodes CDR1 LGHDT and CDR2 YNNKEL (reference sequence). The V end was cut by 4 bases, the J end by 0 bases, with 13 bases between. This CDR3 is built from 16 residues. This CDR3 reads CASSPLPDSSGNTIYF. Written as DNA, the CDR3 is TGTGCCAGCAGCCCGCTTCCGGACAGCTCTGGAAACACCATATATTTT.

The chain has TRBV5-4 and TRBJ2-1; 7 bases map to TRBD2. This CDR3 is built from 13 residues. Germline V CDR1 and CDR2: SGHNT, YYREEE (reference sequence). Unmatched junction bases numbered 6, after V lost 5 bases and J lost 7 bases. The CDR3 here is CASRGRGLNEQFF. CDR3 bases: TGTGCCAGCAGGGGGCGGGGGTTGAATGAGCAGTTCTTC.